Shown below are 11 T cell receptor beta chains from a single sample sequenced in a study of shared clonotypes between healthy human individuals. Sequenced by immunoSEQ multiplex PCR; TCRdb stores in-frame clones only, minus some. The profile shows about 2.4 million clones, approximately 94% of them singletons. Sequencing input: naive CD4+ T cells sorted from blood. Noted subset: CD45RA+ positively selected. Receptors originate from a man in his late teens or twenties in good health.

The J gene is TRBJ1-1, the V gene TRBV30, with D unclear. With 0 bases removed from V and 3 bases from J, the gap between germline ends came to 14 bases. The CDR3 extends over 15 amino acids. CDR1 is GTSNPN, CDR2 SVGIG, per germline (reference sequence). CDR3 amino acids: CAWSVLGGKDTEAFF. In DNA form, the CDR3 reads TGTGCCTGGAGTGTATTGGGAGGGAAAGACACTGAAGCTTTCTTT.

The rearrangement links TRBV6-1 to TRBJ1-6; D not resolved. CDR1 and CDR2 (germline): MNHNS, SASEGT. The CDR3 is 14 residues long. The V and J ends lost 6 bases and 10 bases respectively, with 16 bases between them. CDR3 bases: TGTGCCAGCAGGCAGACTCCCCCGCGGTCACCCCTCCACTTT. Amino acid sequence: CASRQTPPRSPLHF.

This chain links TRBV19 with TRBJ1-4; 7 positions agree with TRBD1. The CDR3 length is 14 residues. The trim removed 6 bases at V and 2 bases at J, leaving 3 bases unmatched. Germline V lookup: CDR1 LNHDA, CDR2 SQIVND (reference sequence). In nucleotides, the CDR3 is TGTGCCAGTAGCTTGACAGGGACTAATGAAAAACTGTTTTTT. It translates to CASSLTGTNEKLFF.

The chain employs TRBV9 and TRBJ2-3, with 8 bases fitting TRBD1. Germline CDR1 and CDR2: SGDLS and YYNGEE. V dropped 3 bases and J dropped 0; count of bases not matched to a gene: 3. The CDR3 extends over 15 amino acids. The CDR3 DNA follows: TGTGCCAGCAGCGCCTGGACAGGGAGCACAGATACGCAGTATTTT. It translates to CASSAWTGSTDTQYF.

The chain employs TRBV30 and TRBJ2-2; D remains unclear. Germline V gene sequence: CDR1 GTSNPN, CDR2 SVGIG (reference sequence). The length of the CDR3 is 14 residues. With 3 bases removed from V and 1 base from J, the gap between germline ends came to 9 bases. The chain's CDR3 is CAWSTSWNTGELFF. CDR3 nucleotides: TGTGCCTGGAGCACGAGTTGGAACACCGGGGAGCTGTTTTTT.

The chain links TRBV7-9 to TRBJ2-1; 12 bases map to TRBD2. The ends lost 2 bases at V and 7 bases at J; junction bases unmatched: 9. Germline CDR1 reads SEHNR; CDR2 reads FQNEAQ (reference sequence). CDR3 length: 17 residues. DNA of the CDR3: TGTGCCAGCAGCTTATCTAGCGGGAGGGCCACGGGGAATGAGCAGTTCTTC. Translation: CASSLSSGRATGNEQFF.

CDR3 protein: CASSKAPGANINGKTQYF. In DNA, the CDR3 is TGTGCCAGCAGCAAAGCCCCGGGGGCCAACATAAACGGAAAGACCCAGTACTTC. This chain joins TRBV21-1 and TRBJ2-5. TRBV21-1 is given as a pseudogene. This CDR3 comprises 18 residues.

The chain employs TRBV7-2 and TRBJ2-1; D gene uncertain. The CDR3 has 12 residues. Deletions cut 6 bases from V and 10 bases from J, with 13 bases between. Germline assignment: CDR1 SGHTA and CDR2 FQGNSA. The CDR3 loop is CASRSPPGEQFF. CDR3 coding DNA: TGTGCCAGCAGGTCCCCTCCTGGGGAGCAGTTCTTC.

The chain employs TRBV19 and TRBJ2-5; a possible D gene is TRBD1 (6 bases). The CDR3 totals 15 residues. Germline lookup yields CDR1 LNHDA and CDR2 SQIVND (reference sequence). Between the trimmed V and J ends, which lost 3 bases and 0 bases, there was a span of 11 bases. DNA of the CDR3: TGTGCCAGTAGTATGGGGGCGACTAACCAAGAGACCCAGTACTTC. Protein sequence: CASSMGATNQETQYF.

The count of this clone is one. The CDR3 loop reads CATSTGNYGYTF. CDR3 nucleotide sequence: TGTGCCACCTCGACAGGGAACTATGGCTACACCTTC. The rearrangement links TRBV6-1 to TRBJ1-2, with 7 bases matching TRBD1. CDR1 and CDR2 (germline): MNHNS, SASEGT. V shed 10 bases and J 2 bases; nucleotides not matched to a gene: 4. The CDR3 has 12 amino acids.

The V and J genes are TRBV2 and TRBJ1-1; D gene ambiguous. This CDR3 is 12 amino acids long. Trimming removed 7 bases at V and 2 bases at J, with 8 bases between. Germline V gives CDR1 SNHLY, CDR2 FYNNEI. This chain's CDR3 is CASNEFNTEAFF. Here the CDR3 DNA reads TGTGCCAGCAATGAGTTTAACACTGAAGCTTTCTTT.